These T cell receptor beta chains were read from a single sample in a study of sequential checkpoint blockade in melanoma. TCRdb's table, derived via immunoSEQ multiplex PCR, lists solely in-frame clones and lacks some. This table has about 3,200 clones, roughly a fifth appearing once. The sequences come from tumor tissue (inferred from file names), collected from a patient given nivolumab and ipilimumab in sequence. Source of these receptors: a human donor with melanoma. Both conserved end residues are part of each CDR3. A D gene is named only where the DNA matches it firmly. The size of a clone is reported for some rows only, either as once, few or many, or as a class for expanded clones.

clone_size	j_call	d_call	v_call	cdr3_aa	cdr3_nt
few	TRBJ2-5	.	TRBV9	CASSQLQETQYF	TGTGCCAGCAGCCAGCTCCAAGAGACCCAGTACTTC
few	TRBJ2-5	TRBD2	TRBV19	CASRLAGETQYF	TGTGCCAGCCGACTAGCGGGAGAGACCCAGTACTTC
few	TRBJ1-5	TRBD1	TRBV28	CASRPHPGQGVEGVHQPQHF	TGTGCCAGCAGACCCCATCCGGGACAGGGAGTTGAAGGCGTCCATCAGCCCCAGCATTTT
many	TRBJ2-1	TRBD2	TRBV11-3	CASSITSGPYNEQFF	TGTGCCAGCAGCATAACTAGCGGGCCCTACAATGAGCAGTTCTTC
.	TRBJ1-2	.	TRBV18	CASSPDSAYGYTF	TGTGCCAGCTCACCAGACAGCGCTTATGGCTACACCTTC
.	TRBJ2-3	TRBD2	TRBV11-3	CASRSASGSWRNTQYF	TGTGCCAGCAGGTCCGCTAGCGGGTCTTGGAGGAACACGCAGTATTTT
medium-sized	TRBJ1-2	.	TRBV6-1	CASSEAGVRNYGYTF	TGTGCCAGCAGTGAAGCCGGGGTACGGAACTATGGCTACACCTTC
few	TRBJ2-4	TRBD2	TRBV4-1	CASSQAATSLNIQYF	TGCGCCAGCAGCCAAGCCGCGACTAGCCTGAACATTCAGTACTTC
.	TRBJ2-5	.	TRBV29-1	CSAEVKYQETQYF	TGCAGCGCAGAGGTTAAGTACCAAGAGACCCAGTACTTC
medium-sized	TRBJ1-2	TRBD1	TRBV11-3	CASSSQYRDSRNYGYTF	TGTGCCAGCAGCTCGCAATACCGGGACAGTCGAAACTATGGCTACACCTTC
few	TRBJ2-1	.	TRBV28	CASSLPDHSYNEQFF	TGTGCCAGCAGTTTACCAGATCACTCCTACAATGAGCAGTTCTTC